The 7 T cell receptor beta chains in this list originate from one sample, sequenced in a study of blood T cell repertoires in COVID-19. TCRdb's copy holds only in-frame clones and misses some; the assay was immunoSEQ multiplex PCR. This table has about 170,000 clones, approximately 87% appearing once. Sequencing used peripheral blood. The source is a woman aged 60 to 75 with COVID-19, enrolled during active disease.

The rearrangement uses TRBV6-4 and TRBJ2-3; TRBD1 matches 7 bases. CDR1 MRHNA and CDR2 SNTAGT come from the germline V gene. The CDR3 runs 14 residues. Unmatched junction bases numbered 7, after V lost 5 bases and J lost 5 bases. The CDR3 DNA reads as TGTGCCAGCAGTCAGGACAGGTCGCGAGATACGCAGTATTTT. Protein: CASSQDRSRDTQYF.

Only one count was recorded for this clone. The J gene is TRBJ2-3, the V gene TRBV6-2 or TRBV6-3; maybe TRBD2 (6 bases). CDR3 length equals 17 residues. Trimming stripped 3 bases from V and 0 bases from J, with 16 bases between. CDR1 and CDR2 from the germline V gene are MNHEY and SVGEGT. The CDR3 DNA reads as TGTGCCAGCAGTTATCACCCCGGGGGTAGGAGCACAGATACGCAGTATTTT. Translating it yields CASSYHPGGRSTDTQYF.

This sequence joins TRBV11-2 and TRBJ2-1; perhaps TRBD1 as D (5 bases). The CDR3 contains 14 residues. Trimming cost V 3 bases and J 6 bases, with 12 bases left between them. Germline assignment: CDR1 SGHAT and CDR2 FQNNGV. The CDR3 sequence is CASSFPRQGNEQFF. The CDR3 DNA sequence: TGTGCCAGCAGCTTTCCACGGCAGGGCAATGAGCAGTTCTTC.

The rearrangement links TRBV11-3 to TRBJ2-2, with 10 bases lining up with TRBD1. V dropped 5 bases and J dropped 4; count of bases not matched to a gene: 4. Germline V gene data show CDR1 as SGHNT and CDR2 as YENEEA. This CDR3 is built from 15 residues. The CDR3 DNA follows: TGTGCCAGCAGCCCCGGACAGGGGGTCACCGGGGAGCTGTTTTTT. Residues: CASSPGQGVTGELFF.

The chain recombines TRBV21-1 with TRBJ1-4; the D call TRBD1 from the table was never checked on the DNA. TRBV21-1 is a pseudogene locus. This CDR3 is 16 amino acids long. This CDR3 reads CASSKVPGTGIEKLFF. CDR3 DNA: TGTGCCAGCAGCAAAGTACCCGGGACAGGGATTGAAAAACTGTTTTTT.

This chain uses TRBV28 with TRBJ2-1; TRBD2 matches at 10 bases. In germline, CDR1 is MDHEN, CDR2 SYDVKM. The junction had 5 bases not matched to a gene; V was cut back by 4 bases and J by 8 bases. This CDR3 region has 14 residues. CDR3 protein: CASSYLAGVYEQFF. CDR3 sequence (DNA): TGTGCCAGCAGTTACCTAGCGGGAGTATATGAGCAGTTCTTC. Full variable domain (missing parts from reference TRBV28 and TRBJ2-1): DVKVTQSSRYLVKRTGEKVFLECVQDMDHENMFWYRQDPGLGLRLIYFSYDVKMKEKGDIPEGYSVSREKKERFSLILESASTNQTSMYLCASSYLAGVYEQFFGPGTRLTVL.

The V and J genes are TRBV12-3 or TRBV12-4 and TRBJ1-1; D not resolved. V lost 8 bases and J lost 0, with 10 bases in between. The CDR3 is made up of 13 amino acids. The CDR3 spells CASGRNLNTEAFF. The DNA of the CDR3 is TGTGCCAGCGGTAGAAACTTGAACACTGAAGCTTTCTTT.